The T cell receptor (beta chain) under discussion was sequenced for a study of regulatory T cells in long-lasting Graves disease. Sample time point: newly diagnosed GD, antithyroid drugs for less than 3 months. PBMC RNA served as the TCR library source. Germline assignment: CDR1 WSHSY and CDR2 SAAADI. The CDR3 runs 16 residues. V was clipped by 6 bases and J by 0 bases; unmatched bases: 5. Library construction for TCR beta used iRepertoire HTBI primers and Arm-PCR of CDR3 regions. TCRdb reanalysed the multiplex PCR reads using MiXCR and keeps one entry per CDR3 protein. The sample shows roughly 500,000 distinct CDR3 sequences, approximately 15% of them seen only once. These data were also filed under a second study, of T cells in Graves' hyperthyroidism and ophthalmopathy. That publication notes: The blood repertoire included most of the expanded thyroid clonotypes above 0.001. For ophthalmopathy, model prediction preceded onset by a median approximately 6 months.

This TCR derives from a woman between 50 and 59 years old with Graves disease. The chain employs TRBV10-2 and TRBJ2-1; 10 bases map to TRBD2. Sequenced here: peripheral blood mononuclear cells (PBMCs), sampled at new diagnosis, from a patient treated with antithyroid drugs. CDR3 residues: CASRKREGGSYNEQFF. The CDR3 DNA follows: TGCGCCAGCAGAAAGCGGGAGGGCGGCTCCTACAATGAGCAGTTCTTC.